The 3 T cell receptor beta chains listed next were all sequenced from one sample in a study of control samples from healthy donors and cancer patients. Profiling relied on immunoSEQ multiplex PCR, and the TCRdb table lists in-frame clones only, not all of them. The profile shows tens of thousands of clones, roughly nine tenths of them singletons. Sequenced material: PBMCs. These receptors were collected from a man in his thirties or forties with colorectal cancer.

The chain recombines TRBV4-2 with TRBJ2-1; 7 bases align to TRBD2. This CDR3 has 15 residues. The J segment lost 7 bases and the V segment lost 8 bases, leaving 14 bases of the junction unmatched. Looked up from germline, CDR1 is LGHNA and CDR2 is YNFKEQ. CDR3 sequence: CASQPETSAANEQFF. CDR3 nucleotide sequence: TGTGCCAGCCAGCCTGAAACTAGCGCTGCTAATGAGCAGTTCTTC.

This clone was counted once. The J gene is TRBJ2-3, the V gene TRBV3-1 (or the pseudogene TRBV3-2); 8 nucleotides agree with TRBD2. Trimming cost V 0 bases and J 5 bases; bases outside gene matches: 7. This CDR3 has 16 residues. Germline values: CDR1 LGHDT, CDR2 YNNKEL (reference sequence). CDR3 region: CASSQESGGLGDTQYF. DNA for the CDR3: TGTGCCAGCAGCCAAGAATCGGGGGGGTTAGGAGATACGCAGTATTTT.

This sequence joins TRBV19 and TRBJ1-1; D call uncertain. This CDR3 comprises 15 residues. Per germline, CDR1 LNHDA and CDR2 SQIVND (reference sequence). The ends were cut back, 0 bases at V and 0 bases at J, with 8 bases in the middle. The CDR3 reads CASSIDLVVNTEAFF. The CDR3 nucleotides are TGTGCCAGTAGTATAGATCTAGTGGTGAACACTGAAGCTTTCTTT. Based on the CDR3 plus reference TRBV19 and TRBJ1-1, the full variable domain is DGGITQSPKYLFRKEGQNVTLSCEQNLNHDAMYWYRQDPGQGLRLIYYSQIVNDFQKGDIAEGYSVSREKKESFPLTVTSAQKNPTAFYLCASSIDLVVNTEAFFGQGTRLTVV.